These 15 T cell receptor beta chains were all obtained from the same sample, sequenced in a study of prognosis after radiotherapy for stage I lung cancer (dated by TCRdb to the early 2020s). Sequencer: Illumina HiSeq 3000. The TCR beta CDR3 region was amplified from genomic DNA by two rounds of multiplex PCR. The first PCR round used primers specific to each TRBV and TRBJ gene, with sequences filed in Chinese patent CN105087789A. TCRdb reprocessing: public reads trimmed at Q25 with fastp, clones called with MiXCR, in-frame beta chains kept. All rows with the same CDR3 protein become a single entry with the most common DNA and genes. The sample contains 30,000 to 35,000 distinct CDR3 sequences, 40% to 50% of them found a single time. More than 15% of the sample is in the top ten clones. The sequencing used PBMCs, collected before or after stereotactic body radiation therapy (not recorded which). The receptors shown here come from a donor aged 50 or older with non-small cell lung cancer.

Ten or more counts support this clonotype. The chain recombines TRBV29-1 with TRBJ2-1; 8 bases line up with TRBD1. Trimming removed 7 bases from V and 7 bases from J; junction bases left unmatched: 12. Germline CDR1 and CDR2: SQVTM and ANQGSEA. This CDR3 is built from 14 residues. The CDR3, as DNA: TGCAGCGACGACGGGACAGGCCGGGGGAATGAGCAGTTCTTC. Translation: CSDDGTGRGNEQFF.

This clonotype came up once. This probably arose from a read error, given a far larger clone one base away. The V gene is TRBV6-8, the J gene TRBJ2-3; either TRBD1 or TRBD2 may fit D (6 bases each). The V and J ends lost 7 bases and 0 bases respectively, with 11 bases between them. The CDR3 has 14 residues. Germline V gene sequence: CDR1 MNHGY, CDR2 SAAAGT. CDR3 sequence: CASKGGHSTDTQYF. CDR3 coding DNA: TGTGCCAGCAAGGGGGGCCATAGCACAGATACGCAGTATTTT.

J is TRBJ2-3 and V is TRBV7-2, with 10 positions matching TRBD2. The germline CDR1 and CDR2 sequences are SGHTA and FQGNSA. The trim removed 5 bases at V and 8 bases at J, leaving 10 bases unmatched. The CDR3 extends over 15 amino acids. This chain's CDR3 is CASSPGTSVRVTQYF. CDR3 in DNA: TGTGCCAGCAGCCCGGGGACTAGCGTGCGCGTTACGCAGTATTTT.

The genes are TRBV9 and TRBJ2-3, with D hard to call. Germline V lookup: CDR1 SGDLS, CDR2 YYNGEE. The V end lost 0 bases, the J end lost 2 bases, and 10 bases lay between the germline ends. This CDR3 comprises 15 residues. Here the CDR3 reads CASSVDPTYTDTQYF. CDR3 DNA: TGTGCCAGCAGCGTAGACCCCACATACACAGATACGCAGTATTTT.

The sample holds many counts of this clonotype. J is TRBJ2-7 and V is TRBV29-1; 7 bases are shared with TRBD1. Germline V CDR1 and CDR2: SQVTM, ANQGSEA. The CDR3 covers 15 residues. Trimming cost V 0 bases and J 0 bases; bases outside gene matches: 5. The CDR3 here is CSVEDPGGSSYEQYF. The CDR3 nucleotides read TGCAGCGTTGAAGATCCAGGGGGAAGCTCCTACGAGCAGTACTTC.

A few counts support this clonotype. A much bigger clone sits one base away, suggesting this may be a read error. The CDR3 nucleotides are TGTGCCAGCAGCGTAGCGGGAGGATCCATGGCCAAAGACATTCAGTACTTC. Translation: CASSVAGGSMAKDIQYF. This chain joins TRBV9 and TRBJ2-4; TRBD2 matches at 7 bases. Germline V gene data show CDR1 as SGDLS and CDR2 as YYNGEE. The CDR3 covers 17 residues.

DNA of the CDR3: TGTGCCAGCAGTTACCGCGGGGGGTACGGAAGCACAGATACGCAGTATTTT. Encoded protein: CASSYRGGYGSTDTQYF. The V gene is TRBV6-5, the J gene TRBJ2-3, with 8 bases fitting TRBD2. The CDR3 totals 17 residues. V dropped 2 bases and J dropped 0; count of bases not matched to a gene: 7. CDR1 is MNHEY and CDR2 is SVGAGI in the germline V gene.

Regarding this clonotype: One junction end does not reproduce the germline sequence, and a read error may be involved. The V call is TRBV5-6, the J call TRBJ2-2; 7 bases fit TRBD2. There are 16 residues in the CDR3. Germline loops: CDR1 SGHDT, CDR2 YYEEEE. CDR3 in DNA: TGTGCTAGCAGCCGCGGGGGTTTTATAAACACCGGGGAGCTGTTTTTT. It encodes CASSRGGFINTGELFF.

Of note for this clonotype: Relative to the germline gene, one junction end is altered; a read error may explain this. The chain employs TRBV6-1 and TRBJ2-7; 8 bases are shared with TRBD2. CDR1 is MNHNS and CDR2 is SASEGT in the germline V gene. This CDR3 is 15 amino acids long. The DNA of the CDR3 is TGTGCCAGCAGTGAAGCTGGGACTAGTTTCTACGATCAGTACTTC. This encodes CASSEAGTSFYDQYF.

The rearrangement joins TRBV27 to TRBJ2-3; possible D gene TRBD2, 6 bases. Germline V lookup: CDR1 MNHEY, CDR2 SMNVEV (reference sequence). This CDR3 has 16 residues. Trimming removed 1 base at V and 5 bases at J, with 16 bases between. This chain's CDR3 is CASSLYSSVHRDTQYF. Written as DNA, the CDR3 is TGTGCCAGCAGTTTATATTCTAGCGTACACAGAGATACGCAGTATTTT.

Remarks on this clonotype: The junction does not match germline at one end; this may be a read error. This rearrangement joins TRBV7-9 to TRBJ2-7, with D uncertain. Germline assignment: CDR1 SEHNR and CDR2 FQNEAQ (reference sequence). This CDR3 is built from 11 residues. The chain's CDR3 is CASILYYEQYF. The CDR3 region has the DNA TGTGCCAGCATCTTATACTACGAGCAGTACTTC.

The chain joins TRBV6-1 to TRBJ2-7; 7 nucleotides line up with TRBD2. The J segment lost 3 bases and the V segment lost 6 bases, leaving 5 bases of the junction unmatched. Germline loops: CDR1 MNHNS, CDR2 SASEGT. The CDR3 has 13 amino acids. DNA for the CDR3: TGTGCCAGCAGGGGAGCGGGGAGCTACGAGCAGTACTTC. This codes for CASRGAGSYEQYF.

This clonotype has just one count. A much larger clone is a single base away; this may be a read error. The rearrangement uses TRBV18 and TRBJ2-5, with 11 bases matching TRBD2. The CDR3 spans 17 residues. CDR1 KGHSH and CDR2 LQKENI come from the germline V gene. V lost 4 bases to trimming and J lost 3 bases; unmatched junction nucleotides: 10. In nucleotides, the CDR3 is TGTGCCAGCTCACAAGGCCTTGGGACTAGCGGTAAAGAGACCCAGTACTTC. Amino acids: CASSQGLGTSGKETQYF.

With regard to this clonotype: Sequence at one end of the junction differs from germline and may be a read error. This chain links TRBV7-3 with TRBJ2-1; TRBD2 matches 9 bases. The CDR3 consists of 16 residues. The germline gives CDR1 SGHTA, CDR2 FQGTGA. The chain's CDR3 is CASSSSRVAGEGEQLF. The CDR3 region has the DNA TGTGCAAGCAGCTCTTCCCGGGTAGCGGGAGAGGGTGAGCAGTTATTC.

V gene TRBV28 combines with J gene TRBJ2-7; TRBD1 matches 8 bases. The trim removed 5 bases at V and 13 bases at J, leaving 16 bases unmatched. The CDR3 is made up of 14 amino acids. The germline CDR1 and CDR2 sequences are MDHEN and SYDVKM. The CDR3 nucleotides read TGTGCCAGCAGTGCCGGGACAGGCTCCTACTATCATTACTTC. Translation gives CASSAGTGSYYHYF.